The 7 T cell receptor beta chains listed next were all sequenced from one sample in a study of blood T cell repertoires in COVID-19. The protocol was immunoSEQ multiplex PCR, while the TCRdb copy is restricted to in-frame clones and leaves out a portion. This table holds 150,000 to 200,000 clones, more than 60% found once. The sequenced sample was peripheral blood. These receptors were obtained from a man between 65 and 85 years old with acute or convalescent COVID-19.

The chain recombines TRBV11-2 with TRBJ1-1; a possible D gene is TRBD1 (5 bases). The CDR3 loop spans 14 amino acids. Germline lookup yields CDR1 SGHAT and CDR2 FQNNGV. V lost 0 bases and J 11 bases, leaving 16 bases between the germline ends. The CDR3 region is CASSLDLQGGKAFF. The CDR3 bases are TGTGCCAGCAGCTTAGATCTTCAGGGAGGCAAGGCTTTCTTT.

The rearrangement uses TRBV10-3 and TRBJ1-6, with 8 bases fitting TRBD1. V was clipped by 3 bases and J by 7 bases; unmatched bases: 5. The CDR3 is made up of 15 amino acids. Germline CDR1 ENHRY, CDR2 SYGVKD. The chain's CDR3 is CAISDGQGGNSPLHF. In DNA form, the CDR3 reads TGTGCCATCAGTGACGGACAGGGTGGGAATTCACCCCTCCACTTT.

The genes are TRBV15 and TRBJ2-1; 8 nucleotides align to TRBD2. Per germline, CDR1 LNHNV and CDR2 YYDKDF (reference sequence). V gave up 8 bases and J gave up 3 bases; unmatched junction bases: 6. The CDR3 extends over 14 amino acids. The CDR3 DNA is TGTGCCACCCAGCCCGGGGGGGACTACAATGAGCAGTTCTTC. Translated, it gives CATQPGGDYNEQFF.

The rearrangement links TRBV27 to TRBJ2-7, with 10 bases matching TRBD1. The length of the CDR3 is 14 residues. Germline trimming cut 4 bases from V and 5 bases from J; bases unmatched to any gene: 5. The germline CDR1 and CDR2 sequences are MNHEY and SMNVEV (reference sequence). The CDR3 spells CASSWGQGTDEQYF. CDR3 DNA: TGTGCCAGCAGTTGGGGACAGGGGACGGACGAGCAGTACTTC.

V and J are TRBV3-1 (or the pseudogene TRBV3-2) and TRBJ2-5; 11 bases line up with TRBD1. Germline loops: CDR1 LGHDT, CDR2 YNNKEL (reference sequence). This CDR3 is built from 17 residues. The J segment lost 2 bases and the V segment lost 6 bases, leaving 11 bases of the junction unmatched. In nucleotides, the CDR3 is TGTGCCAGCAGGCTAGGCGGGGGGACAGGGGGGCAAGAGACCCAGTACTTC. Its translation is CASRLGGGTGGQETQYF.

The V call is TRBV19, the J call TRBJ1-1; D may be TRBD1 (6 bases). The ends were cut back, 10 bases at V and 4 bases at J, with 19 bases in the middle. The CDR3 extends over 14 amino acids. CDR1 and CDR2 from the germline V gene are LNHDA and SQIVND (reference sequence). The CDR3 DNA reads TGTGCCACTCTAGCTGACAGGAGTGGCACTGAAGCTTTCTTT. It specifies CATLADRSGTEAFF.

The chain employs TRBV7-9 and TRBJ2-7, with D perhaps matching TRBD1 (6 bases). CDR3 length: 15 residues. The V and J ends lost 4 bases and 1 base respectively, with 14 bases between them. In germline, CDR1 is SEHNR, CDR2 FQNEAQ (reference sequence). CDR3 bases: TGTGCCAGCAGCTCGACAGGTGGGATTTCCTACGAGCAGTACTTC. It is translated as CASSSTGGISYEQYF.